Listed below are T cell receptor beta chains from one sample, sequenced in a study of CD4 T cells in relation to SARS-CoV-2 and coronaviruses. No antigen is known for these receptors. Assay used: immunoSEQ multiplex PCR; TCRdb lists only in-frame clones, some missing. The top ten hold over 15% of the sample, which has 9,000 to 13,000 clones, under 80% seen once. The sequencing sample was made of CD4+ T cells from PBMCs, cultured in vitro. These receptors all come from a human donor in good health. CDR3s include the opening cysteine and the closing phenylalanine or tryptophan. D genes are given only for firm matches. The size field is filled for only some rows; it gives once, few, many or a size class.

CDR3 DNA: TGTGCCAGCAGTTCCCATTGGACAGGGAAGGATACGCAGTATTTT
CDR3 protein: CASSSHWTGKDTQYF
clone size: .
J gene: TRBJ2-3
V gene: TRBV6-6
D gene: TRBD1

CDR3 DNA: TGTGCCAGCAGTTTACCCCCAGACTATGGCTACACCTTC
CDR3 protein: CASSLPPDYGYTF
clone size: few
J gene: TRBJ1-2
V gene: TRBV28
D gene: .

CDR3 DNA: TGTGCCAGCAGTCTCGGGACAGGCGACCACTATGGCTACACCTTC
CDR3 protein: CASSLGTGDHYGYTF
clone size: .
J gene: TRBJ1-2
V gene: TRBV27
D gene: TRBD1

CDR3 DNA: TGTGCCATCAGTGAAGGTGTTGGAGTAAACAGCTCTGGAAACACCATATATTTT
CDR3 protein: CAISEGVGVNSSGNTIYF
clone size: .
J gene: TRBJ1-3
V gene: TRBV10-3
D gene: .

CDR3 DNA: TGTGCCAGCAAACCAGTTACAGGGGGCTACGAGCAGTACTTC
CDR3 protein: CASKPVTGGYEQYF
clone size: .
J gene: TRBJ2-7
V gene: TRBV2
D gene: TRBD1

CDR3 DNA: TGTGCCAGCAGCTTAGAGGCCGTTCCCTTCCCCTACGAGCAGTACTTC
CDR3 protein: CASSLEAVPFPYEQYF
clone size: .
J gene: TRBJ2-7
V gene: TRBV11-2
D gene: .

CDR3 DNA: TGTGCCGTAGCGGACAGGGACACGGAAAAACTGTTTTTT
CDR3 protein: CAVADRDTEKLFF
clone size: .
J gene: TRBJ1-4
V gene: TRBV2
D gene: TRBD1

CDR3 DNA: TGTGCCTGGAGGATAGGTTTCCTCGTCACTGAAGCTTTCTTT
CDR3 protein: CAWRIGFLVTEAFF
clone size: .
J gene: TRBJ1-1
V gene: TRBV30
D gene: .

CDR3 DNA: TGTGCCAGCTCACCACCTGGCCCGAATGAGCAGTTCTTC
CDR3 protein: CASSPPGPNEQFF
clone size: once
J gene: TRBJ2-1
V gene: TRBV18
D gene: .

CDR3 DNA: TGTGCCTGGCGGGACTCGAGGGAAAAACTGTTTTTT
CDR3 protein: CAWRDSREKLFF
clone size: few
J gene: TRBJ1-4
V gene: TRBV30
D gene: .

CDR3 DNA: TGTGCCAGCAGTTACTCAGGCCCCGGGACGGTGAGCTCCTACGAGCAGTACTTC
CDR3 protein: CASSYSGPGTVSSYEQYF
clone size: once
J gene: TRBJ2-7
V gene: TRBV6-2/TRBV6-3
D gene: .

CDR3 DNA: TGTGCCAGCAGCTTGGCCGTACAGGGGGATTCACCCCTCCACTTT
CDR3 protein: CASSLAVQGDSPLHF
clone size: .
J gene: TRBJ1-6
V gene: TRBV5-5
D gene: TRBD1

CDR3 DNA: TGTGCCAGTACCACCCAGGCCGTAGCCGGGGAGCTGTTTTTT
CDR3 protein: CASTTQAVAGELFF
clone size: .
J gene: TRBJ2-2
V gene: TRBV2
D gene: .

CDR3 DNA: TGTGCCAGCAGCTCACTAGCGGGAGCGCCCACCGGGGAGCTGTTTTTT
CDR3 protein: CASSSLAGAPTGELFF
clone size: .
J gene: TRBJ2-2
V gene: TRBV5-4
D gene: TRBD2

CDR3 DNA: TGTGCCAGCAGCTCTGACACCCGCCCCTACGAGCAGTACTTC
CDR3 protein: CASSSDTRPYEQYF
clone size: once
J gene: TRBJ2-7
V gene: TRBV7-9
D gene: .

CDR3 DNA: TGTGCCAGCAGCTTAGAGTGGTTAGAGATCACCGGGGAGCTGTTTTTT
CDR3 protein: CASSLEWLEITGELFF
clone size: few
J gene: TRBJ2-2
V gene: TRBV11-2
D gene: .

CDR3 DNA: TGTGCCAGCAGCCCGGACACCTCTGGAAACACCATATATTTT
CDR3 protein: CASSPDTSGNTIYF
clone size: few
J gene: TRBJ1-3
V gene: TRBV4-2
D gene: .

CDR3 DNA: TGTGCCAGCAGTGAATACGACAGTTATGGCTACACCTTC
CDR3 protein: CASSEYDSYGYTF
clone size: .
J gene: TRBJ1-2
V gene: TRBV6-1
D gene: .

CDR3 DNA: TGTGCCAGCAGTCCTTTAAAAGACCCTAGCGGGGGGGAGACCCAGTACTTC
CDR3 protein: CASSPLKDPSGGETQYF
clone size: .
J gene: TRBJ2-5
V gene: TRBV27
D gene: TRBD2

CDR3 DNA: TGTGCCAGCAGCGGACCTAACGAGCAGTACTTC
CDR3 protein: CASSGPNEQYF
clone size: few
J gene: TRBJ2-7
V gene: TRBV7-9
D gene: .

CDR3 DNA: TGTGCCAGCAACCGGGGGAAATATTCCGGGGAGCTGTTTTTT
CDR3 protein: CASNRGKYSGELFF
clone size: few
J gene: TRBJ2-2
V gene: TRBV6-6
D gene: .

CDR3 DNA: TGTGCCAGCAGTGACTCGGGGGAACCGCCCTATGGCTACACCTTC
CDR3 protein: CASSDSGEPPYGYTF
clone size: .
J gene: TRBJ1-2
V gene: TRBV6-4
D gene: .

CDR3 DNA: TGTGCCAGCAGCCTACTAGCGGGAGGGCGAGATACGCAGTATTTT
CDR3 protein: CASSLLAGGRDTQYF
clone size: .
J gene: TRBJ2-3
V gene: TRBV11-2
D gene: TRBD2

CDR3 DNA: TGTGCCAGCAGCTTCAGAGCGGGAGAGGCCAGAGATACGCAGTATTTT
CDR3 protein: CASSFRAGEARDTQYF
clone size: .
J gene: TRBJ2-3
V gene: TRBV7-2
D gene: TRBD2

CDR3 DNA: TGTGCCTGGAGCCTCATCGGACAGTCTGGAGGCGGCTACACCTTC
CDR3 protein: CAWSLIGQSGGGYTF
clone size: .
J gene: TRBJ1-2
V gene: TRBV30
D gene: .

CDR3 DNA: TGTGCCAGCAGTGCGCAGGGGGTCTCGAATAATTCACCCCTCCACTTT
CDR3 protein: CASSAQGVSNNSPLHF
clone size: .
J gene: TRBJ1-6
V gene: TRBV27
D gene: TRBD1

CDR3 DNA: TGTGCCAGCAGTTATTTACAGGGAGGGTCCTACGAGCAGTACTTC
CDR3 protein: CASSYLQGGSYEQYF
clone size: .
J gene: TRBJ2-7
V gene: TRBV6-5
D gene: .

CDR3 DNA: TGTGCCAGTAGTATTCGGGGTACGATGGTGGTGAACACTGAAGCTTTCTTT
CDR3 protein: CASSIRGTMVVNTEAFF
clone size: .
J gene: TRBJ1-1
V gene: TRBV19
D gene: .

CDR3 DNA: TGTGCCAGCAGTCTCACCCCTCCCCGACAGATTTCACCCCTCCACTTT
CDR3 protein: CASSLTPPRQISPLHF
clone size: .
J gene: TRBJ1-6
V gene: TRBV6-2/TRBV6-3
D gene: .

CDR3 DNA: TGTGCCAGTAGTCTCGGGGGGCGCACAGATACGCAGTATTTT
CDR3 protein: CASSLGGRTDTQYF
clone size: .
J gene: TRBJ2-3
V gene: TRBV19
D gene: .

CDR3 DNA: TGCGCCAGCAGCTTGGGGTCCGGACAGGGGAAGGTCGAAAAACTGTTTTTT
CDR3 protein: CASSLGSGQGKVEKLFF
clone size: .
J gene: TRBJ1-4
V gene: TRBV5-1
D gene: TRBD1

CDR3 DNA: TGTGCCAGCAGCTCGGGACAGGGGTATTCACCCCTCCACTTT
CDR3 protein: CASSSGQGYSPLHF
clone size: .
J gene: TRBJ1-6
V gene: TRBV5-5
D gene: TRBD1

CDR3 DNA: TGTGCCAGCAGTCCCTGGGGGGCTAGCGGGAGGGTGGGGGAGACCCAGTACTTC
CDR3 protein: CASSPWGASGRVGETQYF
clone size: .
J gene: TRBJ2-5
V gene: TRBV27
D gene: TRBD2

CDR3 DNA: TGTGCCAGTAAGACACAAGGGGTCTATGGCTACACCTTC
CDR3 protein: CASKTQGVYGYTF
clone size: few
J gene: TRBJ1-2
V gene: TRBV5-4
D gene: .

CDR3 DNA: TGTGCCAGCAGCTTAGGTCGGACCGGGTCATTC
CDR3 protein: CASSLGRTGSF
clone size: few
J gene: TRBJ1-2
V gene: TRBV7-2
D gene: .

CDR3 DNA: TGTGCCAGCACCCTAACGGGAGGCACAGATACGCAGTATTTT
CDR3 protein: CASTLTGGTDTQYF
clone size: .
J gene: TRBJ2-3
V gene: TRBV9
D gene: .

CDR3 DNA: TGTGCCATCAGTACAGGGGGTTCGGCCGGGGAGCTGTTTTTT
CDR3 protein: CAISTGGSAGELFF
clone size: .
J gene: TRBJ2-2
V gene: TRBV10-3
D gene: TRBD1

CDR3 DNA: TGTGCCAGCAGCCCCCAAAACCGACAGGGCCTTCTCGAGCAGTACTTC
CDR3 protein: CASSPQNRQGLLEQYF
clone size: .
J gene: TRBJ2-7
V gene: TRBV7-9
D gene: TRBD1

CDR3 DNA: TGTGCCAGCAGCCCCCGGACAGACATGAACACTGAAGCTTTCTTT
CDR3 protein: CASSPRTDMNTEAFF
clone size: .
J gene: TRBJ1-1
V gene: TRBV7-2
D gene: .